Here is one T cell receptor beta chain with its context. In its sample, this clonotype was seen many times. The antigen it recognizes is unknown. No base quality values were provided; no much bigger clone lies one nucleotide off. From the germline V gene, CDR1 is KGHDR and CDR2 is SFDVKD. The cysteine opens and the phenylalanine closes a CDR3 of 17 amino acids. Here the CDR3 DNA is all that survives: 51 bases in frame from base 1. V is clipped by 3 bases and J by 1 base, and the sequence between their germline boundaries is 17 bases long. Library generation was performed with 5' RACE. The sequencer was an Illumina HiSeq 2500. A second PCR of about 6 to 12 cycles was run with a J-beta primer mix and a sample-barcoded 5' primer. A unique molecular identifier was introduced onto each TCR beta cDNA molecule by a template-switch 5' adaptor carrying 12 random nucleotides. Each sample yielded at least 2.5 million CDR3-containing paired-end reads. First-strand cDNA synthesis was performed from all RNA using the Mint cDNA synthesis kit, with priming by a TRBC-specific oligonucleotide. Following uracil-DNA glycosylase treatment, a first 18-cycle PCR with universal primers M1SS and BC2_uni_R was performed on all cDNA. In the paper's pipeline: For normalization, 1 million high-quality reads, each with a distinct molecular identifier, were randomly selected from each sample. Instead of being binned into consensus sequences, reads with shared molecular identifiers were discarded. MiTCR, with a Q25 quality threshold and the strictest error-elimination algorithm, was used for CDR3 identification, clonotype clustering and error correction. A nonparametric unseen species model with Euler transformation was used to estimate lower-bound total TCR beta diversity. TCRdb itself trimmed the public reads at Q25 with fastp, ran MiXCR and retained productive beta chains. Rows with one shared CDR3 protein collapse into an entry with the most common genes and DNA. It is TCRdb's table, rather than the study itself, that gives the V and J calls and clone size. Here the sample has around 800,000 distinct CDR3 sequences; 40% to 50% occur a single time. Approximately 20% of the sample rests with the top ten.

The sample belongs to a study of blood T cells in healthy people across ages (dated by TCRdb to between 2014 and 2017). Regarding the complete study: In model experiments, template switching captured about one uniquely barcoded TCR beta cDNA molecule for every two T cells. Using deep sequencing normalized with unique cDNA molecular identifiers, the study measured how TCR beta repertoire diversity changes with age. Donors were grouped into four age groups: young (average about 15 years), middle-aged (over 35), aged (over 55) and long-lived (approximately 82). Donors of different ages were randomly distributed across sequencing lanes to avoid experimental bias. For two donors (one aged 18 to 29 and one aged 80 or older), the study analyzed two additional independent replicas of 1 million unique cDNA reads from the same blood draw. Study-wide conclusions, independent of this receptor: A strong correlation was found between observed TCR beta diversity and the percentage of naive T cells measured by flow cytometry. Donor CMV infection status was unknown, potentially confounding age-related changes in expanded clonotypes. Estimates of total diversity based on one million sequenced T cells were regarded as lower bounds and as underestimates. Observed TCR beta diversity per million T cells fell roughly linearly with age, and a significant reduction was already apparent by age around 36. Compared with the aged group, the long-lived group had more naive CD4+ T cells, fewer expanded clones and increased TCR diversity, a pattern suggesting age selection. Bulk unsorted PBMC profiling prevented conclusive comparison of naive and antigen-experienced compartments.

The donors were some 36 Caucasian individuals from Russia, aged roughly 6 to 95 years, who were systemically healthy. Each donor gave 8.5 to 10 milliliters of peripheral blood, collected into EDTA-treated Vacutainer tubes. Ficoll-Paque density-gradient centrifugation was used to isolate PBMCs, with at least 6.5 million per sample. Total RNA, at least 5 micrograms per sample, was extracted from PBMCs with Trizol reagent. Naive CD45RAhigh/CD27high T cell percentages were measured by flow cytometry on a PBMC aliquot from every donor. The TCR originated in a man between 60 and 75 years old in good health. The specimen sequenced was blood. This sequence uses TRBV24-1 and TRBJ2-5, with a tentative D call of TRBD1 or TRBD2, each matching 6 bases. For the CDR3, the sequence is CATSDGGRGFLQETQYF. The nucleotides read TGTGCCACCAGTGATGGGGGCCGGGGGTTTCTCCAAGAGACCCAGTACTTC.